Detailed here is one T cell receptor (beta chain). Its cognate antigen is unknown. The data are from a study of cytomegalovirus exposure and HLA in healthy donors. Findings and limits, study-wide: Presence/absence analysis assumed near-uniform sequencing depth across donors. There were some V segments, including TRBV6-2 and TRBV6-3, excluded as indistinguishable. Upon later analysis, HLA-associated TCR beta chains proved more clonally expanded than other, equally common chains.

In the PCR, 60 Vbeta and 13 Jbeta primers were used. Measured with immunoSEQ multiplex PCR; TCRdb has only the in-frame clones, and not every one. Of about 210,000 clones listed, around 84% are singletons. Germline V lookup: CDR1 SNHLY, CDR2 FYNNEI. The CDR3 runs to 13 residues. Trimming pared 7 bases from V and 1 base from J, leaving 10 bases between. The V and J genes are TRBV2 and TRBJ1-1; D call uncertain. The material sequenced was PBMCs. The sequence was obtained from a middle-aged man in good health and CMV-seropositive. CDR3 bases: TGTGCCAGCATAGACCGGAGGAACACTGAAGCTTTCTTT. It yields the protein CASIDRRNTEAFF.